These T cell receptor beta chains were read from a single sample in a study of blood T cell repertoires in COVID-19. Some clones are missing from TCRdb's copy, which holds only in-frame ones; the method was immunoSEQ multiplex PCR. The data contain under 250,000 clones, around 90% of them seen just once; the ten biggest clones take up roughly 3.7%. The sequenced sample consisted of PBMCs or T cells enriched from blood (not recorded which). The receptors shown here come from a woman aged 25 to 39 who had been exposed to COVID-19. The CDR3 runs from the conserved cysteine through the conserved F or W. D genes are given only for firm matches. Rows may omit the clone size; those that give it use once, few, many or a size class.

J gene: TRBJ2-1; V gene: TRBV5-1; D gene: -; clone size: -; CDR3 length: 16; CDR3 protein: CASSLLKLGRVDEQFF; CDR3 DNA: TGCGCCAGCAGCTTGCTAAAACTAGGCCGGGTGGATGAGCAGTTCTTC
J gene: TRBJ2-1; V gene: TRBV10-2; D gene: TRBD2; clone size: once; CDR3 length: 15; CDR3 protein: CASRVTSGSGGEQFF; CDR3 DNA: TGCGCCAGCAGGGTTACTAGCGGGAGCGGGGGTGAGCAGTTCTTC
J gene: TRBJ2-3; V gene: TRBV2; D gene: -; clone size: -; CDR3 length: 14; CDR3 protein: CAFREAGFEDTQYF; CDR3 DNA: TGTGCCTTTAGGGAGGCGGGGTTCGAAGATACGCAGTATTTT
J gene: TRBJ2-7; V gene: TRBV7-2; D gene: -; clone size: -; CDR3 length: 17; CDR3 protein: CASSLNGFRQSSYEQYF; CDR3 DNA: TGTGCCAGCAGCTTAAATGGCTTCCGTCAAAGCTCCTACGAGCAGTACTTC
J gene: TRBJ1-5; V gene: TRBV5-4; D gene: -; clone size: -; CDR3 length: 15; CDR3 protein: CASSPDLEGKQPQHF; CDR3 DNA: TGTGCCAGCAGCCCCGACTTGGAGGGGAAGCAGCCCCAGCATTTT
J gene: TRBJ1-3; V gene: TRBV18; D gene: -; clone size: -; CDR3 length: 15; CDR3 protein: CASSPSGYTGNTIYF; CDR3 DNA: TGTGCCAGCTCACCATCAGGGTATACGGGAAACACCATATATTTT
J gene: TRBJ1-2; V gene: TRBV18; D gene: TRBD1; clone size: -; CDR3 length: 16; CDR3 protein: CASSPMGQGADYGYTF; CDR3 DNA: TGTGCCAGCTCACCTATGGGACAGGGGGCGGACTATGGCTACACCTTC
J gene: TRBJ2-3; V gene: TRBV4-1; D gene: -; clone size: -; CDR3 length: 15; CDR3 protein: CASSQDSGLRLTQYF; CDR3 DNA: TGCGCCAGCAGCCAAGATAGTGGACTTCGCCTTACGCAGTATTTT
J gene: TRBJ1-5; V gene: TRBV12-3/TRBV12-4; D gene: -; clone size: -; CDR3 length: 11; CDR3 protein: CASSHRGPQHF; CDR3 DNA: TGTGCCAGCAGCCACCGAGGGCCCCAGCATTTT
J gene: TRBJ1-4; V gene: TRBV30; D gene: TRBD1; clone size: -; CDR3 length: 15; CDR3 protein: CAWSGLGGADEKLFF; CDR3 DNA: TGTGCCTGGAGTGGGCTAGGGGGCGCTGATGAAAAACTGTTTTTT
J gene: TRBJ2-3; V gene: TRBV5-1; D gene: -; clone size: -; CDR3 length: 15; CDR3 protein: CASSLSGHDTDTQYF; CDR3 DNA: TGCGCCAGCAGCTTGTCTGGACATGACACAGATACGCAGTATTTT
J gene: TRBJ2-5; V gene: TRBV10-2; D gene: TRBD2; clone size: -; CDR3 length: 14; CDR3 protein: CASSEGGRAETQYF; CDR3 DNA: TGCGCCAGCAGTGAAGGCGGGAGGGCTGAGACCCAGTACTTC
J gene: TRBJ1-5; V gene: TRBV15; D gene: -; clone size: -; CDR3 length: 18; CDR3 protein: CATSRDLGGGGSNQPQHF; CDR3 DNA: TGTGCCACCAGCAGAGATCTCGGGGGCGGGGGTAGCAATCAGCCCCAGCATTTT
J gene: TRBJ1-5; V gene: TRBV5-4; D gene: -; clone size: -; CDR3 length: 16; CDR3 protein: CASSLAGPRRGQPQHF; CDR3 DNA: TGTGCCAGCAGCTTGGCAGGACCCCGGCGGGGTCAGCCCCAGCATTTT
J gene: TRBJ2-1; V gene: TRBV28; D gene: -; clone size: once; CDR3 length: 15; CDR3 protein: CASSSDTASYNEQFF; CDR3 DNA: TGTGCCAGCAGTTCCGACACCGCCTCCTACAATGAGCAGTTCTTC
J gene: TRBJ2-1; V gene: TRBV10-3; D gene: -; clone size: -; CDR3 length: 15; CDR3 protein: CAIRDSLSSYNEQFF; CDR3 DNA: TGTGCCATCAGGGACTCTCTGAGCTCCTACAATGAGCAGTTCTTC
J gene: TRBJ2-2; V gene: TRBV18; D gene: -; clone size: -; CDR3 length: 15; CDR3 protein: CASSPYPRYTGELFF; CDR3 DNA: TGTGCCAGCTCACCATATCCGAGGTACACCGGGGAGCTGTTTTTT
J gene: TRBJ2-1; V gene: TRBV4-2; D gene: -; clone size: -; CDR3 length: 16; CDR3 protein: CASSQDLGNVFNEQFF; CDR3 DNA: TGTGCCAGCAGCCAAGATCTCGGGAACGTCTTCAATGAGCAGTTCTTC
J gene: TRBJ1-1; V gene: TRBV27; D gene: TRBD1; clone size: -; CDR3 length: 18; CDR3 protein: CASSPLGGTVDMNTEAFF; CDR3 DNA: TGTGCCAGCAGTCCCCTCGGCGGGACAGTAGATATGAACACTGAAGCTTTCTTT
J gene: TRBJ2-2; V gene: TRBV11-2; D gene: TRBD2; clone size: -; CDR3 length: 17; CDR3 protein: CASSLKSAGTNTGELFF; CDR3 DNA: TGTGCCAGCAGCTTAAAGTCAGCGGGAACGAACACCGGGGAGCTGTTTTTT
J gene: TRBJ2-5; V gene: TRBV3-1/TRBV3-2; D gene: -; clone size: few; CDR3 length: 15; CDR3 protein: CASSQVQIIQETQYF; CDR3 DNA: TGTGCCAGCAGCCAAGTTCAGATCATCCAAGAGACCCAGTACTTC
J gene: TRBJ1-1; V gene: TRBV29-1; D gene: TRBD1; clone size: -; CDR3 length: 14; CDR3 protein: CSVENSPGQTEAFF; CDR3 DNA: TGCAGCGTTGAGAATTCCCCGGGACAGACTGAAGCTTTCTTT
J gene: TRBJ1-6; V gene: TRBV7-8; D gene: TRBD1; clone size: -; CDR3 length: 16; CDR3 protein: CASSLAGTGNGSPLHF; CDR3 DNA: TGTGCCAGCAGCTTAGCTGGGACAGGGAATGGATCACCCCTCCACTTT
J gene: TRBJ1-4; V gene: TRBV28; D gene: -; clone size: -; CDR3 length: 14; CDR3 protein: CASSWASTNEKLFF; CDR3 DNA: TGTGCCAGCAGTTGGGCCTCAACTAATGAAAAACTGTTTTTT
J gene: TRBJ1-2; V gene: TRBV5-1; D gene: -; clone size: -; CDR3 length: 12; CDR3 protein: CASSFPGYGYTF; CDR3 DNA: TGCGCCAGCAGCTTCCCAGGTTATGGCTACACCTTC
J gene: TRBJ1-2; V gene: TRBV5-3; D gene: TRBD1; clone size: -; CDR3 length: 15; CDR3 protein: CARSFRTGEAYGYTF; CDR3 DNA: TGTGCCAGAAGTTTCAGGACAGGGGAGGCCTATGGCTACACCTTC
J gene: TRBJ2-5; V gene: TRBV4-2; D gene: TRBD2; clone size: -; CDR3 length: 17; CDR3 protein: CASSQGGTSGVQETQYF; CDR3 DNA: TGTGCCAGCAGCCAAGGGGGGACTAGCGGGGTCCAAGAGACCCAGTACTTC
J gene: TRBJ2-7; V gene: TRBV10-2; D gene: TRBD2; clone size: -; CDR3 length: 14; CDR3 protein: CASSSLAGSYEQYF; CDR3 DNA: TGCGCCAGCAGTTCACTAGCGGGATCTTACGAGCAGTACTTC
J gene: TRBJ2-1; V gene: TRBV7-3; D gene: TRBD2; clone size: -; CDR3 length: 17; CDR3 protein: CASSLRDSGLDNNEQFF; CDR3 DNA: TGTGCCAGCAGCTTAAGGGACTCGGGACTAGACAACAATGAGCAGTTCTTC
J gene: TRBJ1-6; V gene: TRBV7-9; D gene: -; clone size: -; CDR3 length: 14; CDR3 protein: CASSSVSSGSPLHF; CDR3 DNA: TGTGCCAGCAGCTCGGTCTCATCGGGTTCACCCCTCCACTTT
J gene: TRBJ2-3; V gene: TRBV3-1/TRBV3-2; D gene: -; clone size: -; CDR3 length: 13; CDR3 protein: CASSLFYTDTQYF; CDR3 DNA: TGTGCCAGCAGTCTTTTCTACACAGATACGCAGTATTTT
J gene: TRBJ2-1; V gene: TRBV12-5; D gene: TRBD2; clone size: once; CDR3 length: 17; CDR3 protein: CASGLVAVAGDYNEQFF; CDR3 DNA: TGTGCTAGTGGTTTGGTAGCCGTAGCGGGAGACTACAATGAGCAGTTCTTC
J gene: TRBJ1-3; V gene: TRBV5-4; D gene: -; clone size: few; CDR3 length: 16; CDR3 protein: CASSLGQGISGNTIYF; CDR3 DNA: TGTGCCAGCAGCTTGGGGCAGGGAATCTCTGGAAACACCATATATTTT
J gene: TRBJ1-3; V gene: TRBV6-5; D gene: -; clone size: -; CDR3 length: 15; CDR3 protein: CASSPPGASGNTIYF; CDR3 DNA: TGTGCCAGCAGTCCTCCGGGAGCTTCGGGAAACACCATATATTTT
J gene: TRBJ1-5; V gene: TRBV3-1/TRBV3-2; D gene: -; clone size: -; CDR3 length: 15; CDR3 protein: CASSQDGPGNQPQHF; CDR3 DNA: TGTGCCAGCAGCCAAGATGGGCCAGGGAATCAGCCCCAGCATTTT
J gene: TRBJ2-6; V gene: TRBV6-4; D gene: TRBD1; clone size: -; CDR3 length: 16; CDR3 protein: CASSGGQHSGANVLTF; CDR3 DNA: TGTGCCAGCAGTGGGGGACAGCACTCTGGGGCCAACGTCCTGACTTTC
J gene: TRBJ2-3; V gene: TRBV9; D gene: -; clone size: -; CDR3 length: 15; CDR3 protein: CASSATGGYTDTQYF; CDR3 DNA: TGTGCCAGCAGCGCGACCGGGGGATACACAGATACGCAGTATTTT
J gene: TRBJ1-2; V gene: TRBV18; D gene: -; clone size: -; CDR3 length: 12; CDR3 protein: CASSPRHYGYTF; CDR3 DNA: TGTGCCAGCTCACCGAGGCACTATGGCTACACCTTC
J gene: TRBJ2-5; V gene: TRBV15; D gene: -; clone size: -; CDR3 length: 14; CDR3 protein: CATSRGPRRETQYF; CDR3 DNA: TGTGCCACCAGCAGAGGGCCCAGGAGGGAGACCCAGTACTTC
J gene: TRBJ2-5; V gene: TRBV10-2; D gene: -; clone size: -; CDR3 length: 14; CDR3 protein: CASRWGHLQETQYF; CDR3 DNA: TGCGCCAGCAGGTGGGGACACTTACAAGAGACCCAGTACTTC